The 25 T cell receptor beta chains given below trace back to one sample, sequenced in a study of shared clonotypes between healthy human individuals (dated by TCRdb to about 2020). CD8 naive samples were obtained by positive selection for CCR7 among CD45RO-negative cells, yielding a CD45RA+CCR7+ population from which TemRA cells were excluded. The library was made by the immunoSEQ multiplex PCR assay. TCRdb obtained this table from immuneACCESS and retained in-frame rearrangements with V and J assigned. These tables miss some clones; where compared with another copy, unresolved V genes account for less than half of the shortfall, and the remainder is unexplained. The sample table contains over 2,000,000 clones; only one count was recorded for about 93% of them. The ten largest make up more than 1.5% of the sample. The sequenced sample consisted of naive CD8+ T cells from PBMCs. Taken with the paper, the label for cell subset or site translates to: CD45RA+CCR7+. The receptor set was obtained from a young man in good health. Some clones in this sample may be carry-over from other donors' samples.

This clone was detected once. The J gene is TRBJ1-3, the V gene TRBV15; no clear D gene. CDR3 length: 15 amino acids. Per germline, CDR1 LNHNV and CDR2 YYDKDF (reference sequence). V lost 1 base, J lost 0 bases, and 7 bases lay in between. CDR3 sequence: CATSRGDFSGNTIYF. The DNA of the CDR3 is TGTGCCACCAGCAGAGGGGATTTCTCTGGAAACACCATATATTTT.

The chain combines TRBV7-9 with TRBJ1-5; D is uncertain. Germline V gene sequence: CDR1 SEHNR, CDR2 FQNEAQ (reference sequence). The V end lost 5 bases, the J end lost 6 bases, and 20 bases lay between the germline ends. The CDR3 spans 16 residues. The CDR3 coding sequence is TGTGCCAGCAGCCCGGGCCCGGGGAGGGCAAGTCAGCCCCAGCATTTT. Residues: CASSPGPGRASQPQHF.

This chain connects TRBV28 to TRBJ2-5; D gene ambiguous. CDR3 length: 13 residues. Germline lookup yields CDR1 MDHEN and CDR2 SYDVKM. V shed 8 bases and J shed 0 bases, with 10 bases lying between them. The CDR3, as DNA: TGTGCCAGCCGCTCAATATACCAAGAGACCCAGTACTTC. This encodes CASRSIYQETQYF.

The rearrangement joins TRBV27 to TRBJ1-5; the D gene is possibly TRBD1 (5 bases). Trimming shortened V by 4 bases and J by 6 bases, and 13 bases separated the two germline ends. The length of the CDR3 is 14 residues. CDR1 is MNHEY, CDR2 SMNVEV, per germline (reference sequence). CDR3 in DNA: TGTGCCAGCAGTTCGCCAGGGTACAGTCAGCCCCAGCATTTT. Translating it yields CASSSPGYSQPQHF.

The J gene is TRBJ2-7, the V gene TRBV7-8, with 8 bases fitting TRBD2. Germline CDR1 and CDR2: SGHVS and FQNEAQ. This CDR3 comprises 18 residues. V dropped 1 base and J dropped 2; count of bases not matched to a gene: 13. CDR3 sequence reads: CASSLGLAGAPAAYEQYF. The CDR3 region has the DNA TGTGCCAGCAGCTTAGGGCTAGCGGGCGCCCCAGCAGCCTACGAGCAGTACTTC.

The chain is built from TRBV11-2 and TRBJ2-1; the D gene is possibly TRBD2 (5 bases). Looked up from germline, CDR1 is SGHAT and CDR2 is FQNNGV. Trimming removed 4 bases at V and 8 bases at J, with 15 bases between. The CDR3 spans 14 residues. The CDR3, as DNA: TGTGCCAGCAGCTCCCGGGGTAGCGTCCATGAGCAGTTCTTC. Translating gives CASSSRGSVHEQFF.

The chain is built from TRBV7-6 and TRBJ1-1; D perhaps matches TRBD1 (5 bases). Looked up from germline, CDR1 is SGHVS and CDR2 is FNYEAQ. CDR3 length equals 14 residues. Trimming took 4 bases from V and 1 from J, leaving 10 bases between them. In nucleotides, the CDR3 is TGTGCCAGCAGCTCCGGGGGTGGGAACACTGAAGCTTTCTTT. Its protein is CASSSGGGNTEAFF.

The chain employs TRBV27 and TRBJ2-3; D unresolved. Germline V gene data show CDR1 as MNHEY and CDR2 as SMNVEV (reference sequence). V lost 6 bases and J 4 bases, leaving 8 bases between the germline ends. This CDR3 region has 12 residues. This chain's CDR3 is CASSPPADTQYF. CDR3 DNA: TGTGCCAGCAGCCCCCCCGCAGATACGCAGTATTTT.

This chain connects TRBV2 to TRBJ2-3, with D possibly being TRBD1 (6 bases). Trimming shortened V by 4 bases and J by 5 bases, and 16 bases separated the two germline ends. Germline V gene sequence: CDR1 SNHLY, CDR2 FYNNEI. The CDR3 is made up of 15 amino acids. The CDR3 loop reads CASSGDNPRLDTQYF. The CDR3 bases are TGTGCCAGCAGTGGGGACAACCCGAGGCTAGATACGCAGTATTTT.

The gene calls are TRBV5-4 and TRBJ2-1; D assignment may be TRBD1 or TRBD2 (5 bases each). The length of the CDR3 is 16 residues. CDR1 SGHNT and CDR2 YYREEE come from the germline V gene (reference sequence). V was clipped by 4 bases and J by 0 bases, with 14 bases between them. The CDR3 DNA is TGTGCCAGCAGCGCCCCCGGGACCCCCTCCTACAATGAGCAGTTCTTC. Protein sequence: CASSAPGTPSYNEQFF.

Written as DNA, the CDR3 is TGTGCCAGCACCCAGCGGGAGGGCCATCACTACGAGCAGTACTTC. This encodes CASTQREGHHYEQYF. The V call is TRBV21-1, the J call TRBJ2-7; the table's D gene call, TRBD2, was not cross checked with the DNA. TRBV21-1 is classified as a pseudogene. CDR3 length: 15 residues.

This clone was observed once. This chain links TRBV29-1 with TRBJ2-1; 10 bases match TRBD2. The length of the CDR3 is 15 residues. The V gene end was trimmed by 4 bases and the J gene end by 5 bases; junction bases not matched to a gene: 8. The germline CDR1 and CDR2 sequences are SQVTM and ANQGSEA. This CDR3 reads CSVGYSLAGDNEQFF. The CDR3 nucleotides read TGCAGCGTTGGGTACTCGCTAGCGGGAGACAATGAGCAGTTCTTC.

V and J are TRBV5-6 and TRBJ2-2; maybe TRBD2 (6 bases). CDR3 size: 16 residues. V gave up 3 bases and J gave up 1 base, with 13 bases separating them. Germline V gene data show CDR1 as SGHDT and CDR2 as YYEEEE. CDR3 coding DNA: TGTGCCAGCAGCTCTCCGGGGGAGCTGAACACCGGGGAGCTGTTTTTT. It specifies CASSSPGELNTGELFF.

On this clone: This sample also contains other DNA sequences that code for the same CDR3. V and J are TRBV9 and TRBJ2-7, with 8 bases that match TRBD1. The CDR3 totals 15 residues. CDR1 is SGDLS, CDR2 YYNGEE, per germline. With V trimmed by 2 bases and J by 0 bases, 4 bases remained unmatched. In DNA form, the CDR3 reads TGTGCCAGCAGCGTCACAGGGGGGAGCTCCTACGAGCAGTACTTC. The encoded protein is CASSVTGGSSYEQYF.

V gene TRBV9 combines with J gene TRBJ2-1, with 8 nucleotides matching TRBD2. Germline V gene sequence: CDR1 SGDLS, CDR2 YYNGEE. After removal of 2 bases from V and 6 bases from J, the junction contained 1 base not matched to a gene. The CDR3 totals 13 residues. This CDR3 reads CASSVRGANEQFF. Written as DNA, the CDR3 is TGTGCCAGCAGCGTGCGGGGGGCCAATGAGCAGTTCTTC. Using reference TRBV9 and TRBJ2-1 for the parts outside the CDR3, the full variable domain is DSGVTQTPKHLITATGQRVTLRCSPRSGDLSVYWYQQSLDQGLQFLIQYYNGEERAKGNILERFSAQQFPDLHSELNLSSLELGDSALYFCASSVRGANEQFFGPGTRLTVL.

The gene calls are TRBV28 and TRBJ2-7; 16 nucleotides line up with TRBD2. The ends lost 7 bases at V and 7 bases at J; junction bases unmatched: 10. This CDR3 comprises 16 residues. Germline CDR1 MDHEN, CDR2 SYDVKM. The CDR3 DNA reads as TGTGCCAGCAACCCGGGGACTAGCGGGAGGGCCACGGAGCAGTACTTC. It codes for CASNPGTSGRATEQYF.

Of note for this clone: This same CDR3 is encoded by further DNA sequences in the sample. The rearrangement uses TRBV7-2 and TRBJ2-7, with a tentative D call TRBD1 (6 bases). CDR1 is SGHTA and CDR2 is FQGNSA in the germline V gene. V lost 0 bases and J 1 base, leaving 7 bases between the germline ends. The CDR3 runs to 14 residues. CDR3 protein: CASSLATGSYEQYF. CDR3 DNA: TGTGCCAGCAGCTTAGCAACAGGGTCCTACGAGCAGTACTTC.

CDR3 coding DNA: TGTGCCAGCAGTTACTCGTCCCCTTACGAGCAGTACTTC. Encoded protein: CASSYSSPYEQYF. The chain carries TRBV6-6 and TRBJ2-7, with D uncertain. The CDR3 is made up of 13 amino acids. Germline CDR1 MNHNY, CDR2 SVGAGI (reference sequence). The V end was cut by 0 bases, the J end by 4 bases, with 7 bases between.

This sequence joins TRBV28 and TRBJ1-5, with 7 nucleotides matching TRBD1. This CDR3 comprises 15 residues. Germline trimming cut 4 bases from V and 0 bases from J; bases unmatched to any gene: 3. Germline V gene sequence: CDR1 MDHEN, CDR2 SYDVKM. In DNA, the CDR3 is TGTGCCAGCAGTTGGACAGGCTATAGCAATCAGCCCCAGCATTTT. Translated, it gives CASSWTGYSNQPQHF.

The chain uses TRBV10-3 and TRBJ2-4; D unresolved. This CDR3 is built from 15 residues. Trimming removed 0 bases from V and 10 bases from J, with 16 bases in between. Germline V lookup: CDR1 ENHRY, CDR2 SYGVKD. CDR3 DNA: TGTGCCATCAGTGAGTCTCGGGCAGCTCAGGAAATTCAGTACTTC. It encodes CAISESRAAQEIQYF.

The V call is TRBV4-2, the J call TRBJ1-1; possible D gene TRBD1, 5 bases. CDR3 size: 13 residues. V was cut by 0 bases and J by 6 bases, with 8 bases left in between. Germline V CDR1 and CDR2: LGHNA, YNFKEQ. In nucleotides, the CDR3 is TGTGCCAGCAGCCAAGAGTGGGGCGCTGAAGCTTTCTTT. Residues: CASSQEWGAEAFF.

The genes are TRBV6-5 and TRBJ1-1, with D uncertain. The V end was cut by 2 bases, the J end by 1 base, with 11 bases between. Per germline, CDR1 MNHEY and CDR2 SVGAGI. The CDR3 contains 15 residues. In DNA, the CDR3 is TGTGCCAGCAGTTACCTTGGGCCCTCGAACACTGAAGCTTTCTTT. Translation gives CASSYLGPSNTEAFF.

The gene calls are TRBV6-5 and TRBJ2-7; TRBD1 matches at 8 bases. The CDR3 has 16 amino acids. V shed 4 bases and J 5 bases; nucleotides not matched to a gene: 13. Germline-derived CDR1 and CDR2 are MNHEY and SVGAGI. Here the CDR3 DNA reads TGTGCCAGCAGTTTCTCGTTGACAGGGGTTTTCGACGAGCAGTACTTC. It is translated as CASSFSLTGVFDEQYF.

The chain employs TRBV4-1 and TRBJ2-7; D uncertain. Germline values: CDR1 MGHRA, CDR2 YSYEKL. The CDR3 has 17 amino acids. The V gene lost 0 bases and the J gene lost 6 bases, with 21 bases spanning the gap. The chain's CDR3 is CASSQEGHRGKGPEQYF. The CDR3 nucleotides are TGCGCCAGCAGCCAAGAAGGTCACCGAGGAAAGGGCCCCGAGCAGTACTTC.

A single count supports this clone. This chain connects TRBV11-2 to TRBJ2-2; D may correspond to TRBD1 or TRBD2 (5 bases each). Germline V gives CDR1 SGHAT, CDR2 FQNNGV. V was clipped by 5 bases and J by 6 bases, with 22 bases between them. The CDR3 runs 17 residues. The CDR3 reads CASSVGWAPGLAGELFF. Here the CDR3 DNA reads TGTGCCAGCAGCGTGGGGTGGGCTCCGGGGCTCGCCGGGGAGCTGTTTTTT. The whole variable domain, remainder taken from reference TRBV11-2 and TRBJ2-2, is EAGVAQSPRYKIIEKRQSVAFWCNPISGHATLYWYQQILGQGPKLLIQFQNNGVVDDSQLPKDRFSAERLKGVDSTLKIQPAKLEDSAVYLCASSVGWAPGLAGELFFGEGSRLTVL.